This T cell receptor (beta chain) was retrieved from a study of T cells in Graves' hyperthyroidism and ophthalmopathy. CDR1 is LGHDT and CDR2 is YNNKEL in the germline V gene (reference sequence). This CDR3 has 12 residues. V shed 3 bases and J shed 5 bases, with 7 bases lying between them. Authors of the study amplified TCR beta CDR3 regions from RNA transcripts. Initially, a first-round RT-PCR of the TCR CDR3 employed the HTBI primer set. TCRdb redid the calling of the multiplex PCR reads with MiXCR, one entry per CDR3 protein. The table lists some 500,000 distinct CDR3 sequences, under 15% of them singletons. Subjects aged 18 to 65 presented with newly diagnosed hyperthyroidism of less than 2 months' duration. This clonotype was detected only a few times.

This rearrangement joins TRBV3-1 to TRBJ2-5; no reliable D call. The sequencing sample was made of blood. The source is a woman under 30 with Graves' hyperthyroidism. Written as DNA, the CDR3 is TGTGCCAGCAGCCAGTCCTGGGAGACCCAGTACTTC. Protein: CASSQSWETQYF.